This entry concerns a single TCR beta chain. The repertoire was sequenced with immunoSEQ multiplex PCR; TCRdb's copy has only in-frame clones and lacks some. The repertoire holds around 100,000 clones, with about 87% as singletons. V trimming: 2 bases; J trimming: 1 base; junction bases outside the gene matches: 5. This CDR3 contains 15 residues. Germline CDR1 and CDR2: SGHTS and YDEGEE. This sample is part of a study of blood T cell repertoires in COVID-19. About the study: Samples of COVID-19 (acute and convalescent) were obtained from the United States, Italy and Spain.

The source is a woman aged 45-60 years with acute or convalescent COVID-19. Sequenced: peripheral blood. The chain has TRBV5-8 and TRBJ2-7, with 8 bases that match TRBD1. This chain's CDR3 is CASSFRTGSSYEQYF. The CDR3 DNA sequence: TGTGCCAGCAGCTTTAGGACAGGGAGTTCCTACGAGCAGTACTTC.